Presented here are 5 T cell receptor beta chains from one specimen sequenced in a study of T-cell memory formation after mild COVID-19. TCRdb reanalysed the 5' RACE reads using MiXCR and keeps one entry per CDR3 protein. The sample yields 190,000 or so distinct CDR3 sequences, over 20% seen once. The material sequenced was PBMCs or a T cell subset sorted from them (not recorded which). The receptors originated from an adult woman who had mild COVID-19 (a few samples of this study predate the infection). Cell type and time point are not known.

This clonotype was counted a few times. The chain uses TRBV6-5 and TRBJ2-7; TRBD1 matches at 7 bases. CDR3 size: 15 residues. Germline CDR1 and CDR2: MNHEY and SVGAGI. Unmatched junction bases numbered 7, after V lost 2 bases and J lost 3 bases. The CDR3 loop is CASSYTLGTVYEQYF. CDR3 DNA: TGTGCCAGCAGTTACACCCTTGGGACAGTCTACGAGCAGTACTTC.

This clonotype was counted between two and nine times. V gene TRBV5-1 combines with J gene TRBJ2-5; TRBD2 agrees at 7 bases. V shed 1 base and J 2 bases; nucleotides not matched to a gene: 2. Germline loops: CDR1 SGHRS, CDR2 YFSETQ. This CDR3 is built from 14 residues. CDR3 in amino acids: CASSLWGGQETQYF. The CDR3 coding sequence is TGCGCCAGCAGCTTGTGGGGAGGGCAAGAGACCCAGTACTTC.

The V gene is TRBV24-1, the J gene TRBJ1-4, with 7 bases lining up with TRBD1. Germline V lookup: CDR1 KGHDR, CDR2 SFDVKD. The CDR3 contains 16 residues. V lost 2 bases, J lost 2 bases, and 4 bases stayed unmatched. The DNA of the CDR3 is TGTGCCACCAGTGATTCACCGGGACAGACTAATGAAAAACTGTTTTTT. Encoded protein: CATSDSPGQTNEKLFF.

This clonotype was detected ten times or more. The chain carries TRBV5-1 and TRBJ2-7; the match to TRBD1 covers 8 bases. Losses at the gene ends were 4 bases for V and 7 bases for J; bases not matched to a gene: 10. CDR1 and CDR2 (germline): SGHRS, YFSETQ. This CDR3 has 14 residues. The CDR3 bases are TGCGCCAGCAGCAACGGACAGGGCCGAGAAGAGCAGTACTTC. Protein product: CASSNGQGREEQYF.

A few counts support this clonotype. The chain employs TRBV3-1 and TRBJ2-3; no reliable D call. CDR3 length equals 14 residues. V was clipped by 5 bases and J by 2 bases, with 11 bases between them. CDR1 LGHDT and CDR2 YNNKEL come from the germline V gene (reference sequence). The CDR3 here is CASSWDTHTDTQYF. CDR3 DNA sequence: TGTGCCAGCAGCTGGGATACCCACACAGATACGCAGTATTTT.